The rows below give T cell receptor beta chains drawn from one sample of a study of OX40 agonist ivuxolimab in advanced cancers. Clones were read by immunoSEQ multiplex PCR, and TCRdb kept only the in-frame ones, dropping some. The repertoire consists of around 62,000 clones, with more than 75% occurring once and the leading ten covering 0.38%. The sample consisted of CD4+ or CD8+ T cells sorted from blood, taken in a trial of the OX40 agonist ivuxolimab. The source is an adult with an advanced solid tumor such as melanoma, head and neck, liver or kidney cancer. CDR3s include the opening cysteine and the closing phenylalanine or tryptophan. Each record gives: CDR3 protein, CDR3 DNA, V gene, clone size, D gene, J gene. D genes are given only for firm matches. A clone size is listed for some rows: how often the clone was seen (once, few, many), or a class if it is expanded.

cdr3_aa: CASSTLDRSLAYEQYF
cdr3_nt: TGTGCCAGTAGTACGCTCGACAGGTCCCTGGCCTACGAGCAGTACTTC
v_call: TRBV19
clone_size: NA
d_call: NA
j_call: TRBJ2-7

cdr3_aa: CASSSSGGPNEQFF
cdr3_nt: TGTGCCAGCAGCTCCTCGGGAGGGCCCAATGAGCAGTTCTTC
v_call: TRBV11-2
clone_size: NA
d_call: TRBD2
j_call: TRBJ2-1

cdr3_aa: CASSSDGGRETQYF
cdr3_nt: TGCGCCAGCAGTTCCGATGGGGGTAGGGAGACCCAGTACTTC
v_call: TRBV5-1
clone_size: NA
d_call: NA
j_call: TRBJ2-5

cdr3_aa: CASSLVMTGGIGELFF
cdr3_nt: TGTGCCAGCAGCTTAGTAATGACAGGGGGTATCGGGGAGCTGTTTTTT
v_call: TRBV7-2
clone_size: NA
d_call: TRBD1
j_call: TRBJ2-2

cdr3_aa: CASSYSKVPQETQYF
cdr3_nt: TGTGCCAGCAGTTACTCGAAAGTCCCTCAAGAGACCCAGTACTTC
v_call: TRBV6-5
clone_size: NA
d_call: NA
j_call: TRBJ2-5

cdr3_aa: CASSYEGGRTEAFF
cdr3_nt: TGTGCCAGCAGTTACGAAGGGGGACGAACTGAAGCTTTCTTT
v_call: TRBV6-5
clone_size: once
d_call: NA
j_call: TRBJ1-1

cdr3_aa: CAINSYGQGSDYEQYF
cdr3_nt: TGTGCCATCAATTCCTACGGGCAGGGGAGCGACTACGAGCAGTACTTC
v_call: TRBV10-3
clone_size: NA
d_call: NA
j_call: TRBJ2-7

cdr3_aa: CASGGGYEQYF
cdr3_nt: TGTGCCAGCGGTGGGGGCTACGAGCAGTACTTC
v_call: TRBV2
clone_size: NA
d_call: NA
j_call: TRBJ2-7

cdr3_aa: CASSLLGEKLFF
cdr3_nt: TGTGCCAGCAGTTTGTTGGGTGAAAAACTGTTTTTT
v_call: TRBV27
clone_size: NA
d_call: NA
j_call: TRBJ1-4

cdr3_aa: CASSYWGQGSYEQYF
cdr3_nt: TGTGCCAGCAGTTACTGGGGACAGGGGTCCTACGAGCAGTACTTC
v_call: TRBV6-5
clone_size: NA
d_call: TRBD1
j_call: TRBJ2-7

cdr3_aa: CSVSASSYEQYF
cdr3_nt: TGCAGCGTTTCCGCCAGCTCCTACGAGCAGTACTTC
v_call: TRBV29-1
clone_size: NA
d_call: NA
j_call: TRBJ2-7

cdr3_aa: CASRNRASDTIYF
cdr3_nt: TGTGCCAGCAGGAACAGGGCCTCGGACACCATATATTTT
v_call: TRBV27
clone_size: NA
d_call: NA
j_call: TRBJ1-3

cdr3_aa: CASSPSGGTNEQFF
cdr3_nt: TGTGCCAGCAGCCCTAGCGGGGGGACCAATGAGCAGTTCTTC
v_call: TRBV5-4
clone_size: once
d_call: TRBD2
j_call: TRBJ2-1

cdr3_aa: CASSLVQKNTEAFF
cdr3_nt: TGTGCCAGCAGCTTGGTACAGAAAAACACTGAAGCTTTCTTT
v_call: TRBV5-4
clone_size: NA
d_call: NA
j_call: TRBJ1-1

cdr3_aa: CASSARGSGSSSYEQYF
cdr3_nt: TGTGCCAGCAGTGCCCGGGGTAGCGGGTCGAGCTCCTACGAGCAGTACTTC
v_call: TRBV7-9
clone_size: NA
d_call: TRBD2
j_call: TRBJ2-7

cdr3_aa: CATSRDRAANYGYTF
cdr3_nt: TGTGCCACCAGCAGAGATCGGGCCGCTAACTATGGCTACACCTTC
v_call: TRBV15
clone_size: NA
d_call: NA
j_call: TRBJ1-2

cdr3_aa: CASLRQGVYQPQHF
cdr3_nt: TGTGCCAGCCTGCGACAGGGGGTATATCAGCCCCAGCATTTT
v_call: TRBV5-3
clone_size: NA
d_call: TRBD1
j_call: TRBJ1-5

cdr3_aa: CASRDGGQNYGYTF
cdr3_nt: TGTGCCAGTCGCGATGGGGGGCAGAACTATGGCTACACCTTC
v_call: TRBV6-5
clone_size: few
d_call: NA
j_call: TRBJ1-2

cdr3_aa: CASSEAGEVQPQHF
cdr3_nt: TGCGCCAGCAGTGAGGCAGGGGAAGTCCAGCCCCAGCATTTT
v_call: TRBV10-2
clone_size: NA
d_call: NA
j_call: TRBJ1-5

cdr3_aa: CASSSPKPEAFF
cdr3_nt: TGTGCCAGCAGTTCTCCCAAGCCTGAAGCTTTCTTT
v_call: TRBV6-5
clone_size: NA
d_call: NA
j_call: TRBJ1-1

cdr3_aa: CASSMGQKNTEAFF
cdr3_nt: TGTGCCAGCAGTATGGGACAGAAGAACACTGAAGCTTTCTTT
v_call: TRBV7-2
clone_size: NA
d_call: TRBD1
j_call: TRBJ1-1

cdr3_aa: CASRYPGNYGYTF
cdr3_nt: TGTGCCAGCAGGTACCCAGGGAACTATGGCTACACCTTC
v_call: TRBV4-2
clone_size: NA
d_call: NA
j_call: TRBJ1-2

cdr3_aa: CASSGVGGVDEQFF
cdr3_nt: TGTGCCAGCAGTGGGGTTGGAGGGGTCGATGAGCAGTTCTTC
v_call: TRBV6-5
clone_size: NA
d_call: NA
j_call: TRBJ2-1

cdr3_aa: CASSLGRNTEAFF
cdr3_nt: TGTGCCAGCAGCTTAGGCAGGAACACTGAAGCTTTCTTT
v_call: TRBV7-2
clone_size: NA
d_call: NA
j_call: TRBJ1-1

cdr3_aa: CASSLDTGGWNEQYF
cdr3_nt: TGTGCCAGCAGCTTAGATACAGGGGGCTGGAACGAGCAGTACTTC
v_call: TRBV11-2
clone_size: once
d_call: TRBD1
j_call: TRBJ2-7

cdr3_aa: CASTVGGAGNTIYF
cdr3_nt: TGTGCCAGCACGGTGGGGGGCGCGGGAAACACCATATATTTT
v_call: TRBV6-1
clone_size: NA
d_call: NA
j_call: TRBJ1-3

cdr3_aa: CASSLGTGRDEQFF
cdr3_nt: TGTGCCAGCAGCTTGGGGACAGGGAGGGATGAGCAGTTCTTC
v_call: TRBV5-6
clone_size: NA
d_call: NA
j_call: TRBJ2-1